Below, one TCR beta chain is given with its context. Its antigen is currently unknown. An assay was performed, and its level was deep. Study processing details: Junction-only sequences without quality scores were provided by ImmunoSEQ, so filtering was different. Clones were sequenced by immunoSEQ multiplex PCR, and TCRdb holds only the in-frame ones, with some missing. Clone size and V and J calls were adopted from that table, with D and trimming inferred from the DNA. The data contain just over 2,000,000 clones, 85% to 95% of them seen just once; the ten biggest clones take up 0.13%. The CDR3 has 15 residues. The sample is drawn from a study of shared clonotypes between healthy human individuals. Overall study results and limits: Only blood was sampled, and tissue TCR repertoires likely differ from blood ones.

Material for sequencing was naive CD4+ T cells sorted from blood. As to subset: CD45RA+ positively selected. The sequence derives from a man between 18 and 29 years old in good health. The chain uses TRBV12-2 and TRBJ2-3; the table's TRBD2 call for D was not verified on the DNA. TRBV12-2 is an annotated pseudogene. The CDR3: CASRLVVAAGDTQYF. CDR3 bases: TGTGCAAGTCGCTTAGTGGTAGCTGCCGGAGATACGCAGTATTTT.